Given below is one T cell receptor beta chain in context. No antigen is known for it. Combining a sample-barcoded 5' primer with a J-beta primer mix, a second PCR ran for roughly 7 to 12 cycles. A tag from a template-switch adaptor with 12 random nucleotides marked each cDNA molecule. A single record per CDR3 protein comes from TCRdb applying MiXCR to the 5' RACE reads. The repertoire has approximately 1,100,000 distinct CDR3 sequences, 40% to 50% of them found once; the top ten carry 15% to 20%. V lost 1 base and J lost 5, with 10 bases in between. The V gene's germline CDR1 is SGHRS and CDR2 YFSETQ. The CDR3 length is 14 residues. The data are from a study of blood T cells in healthy people across ages. Findings and limits, study-wide: Unsorted PBMC input precluded a conclusive naive versus antigen-experienced comparison.

Material: blood. This TCR was sampled from a woman aged 60-75 years in good health. The J gene is TRBJ2-4, the V gene TRBV5-1, with D uncertain. The CDR3 region has the DNA TGCGCCAGCAGCTTGACAGTAAACGAAAACATTCAGTACTTC. Amino acids: CASSLTVNENIQYF.